The 9 T cell receptor beta chains below come from one sample, sequenced in a study of cytotoxic CD8 clonotypes in ibrutinib-treated CLL. Profiling relied on immunoSEQ multiplex PCR, and the TCRdb table lists in-frame clones only, not all of them. The sample comprises about 140,000 clones, 80% of which are singletons, and around 7.6% rests with the top ten. The specimen was PBMCs, collected after 36 months of ibrutinib treatment. The origin of the receptors is a human donor with chronic lymphocytic leukemia.

The rearrangement joins TRBV4-1 to TRBJ2-3; the match to TRBD2 covers 10 bases. Trimming removed 4 bases from V and 4 bases from J; junction bases left unmatched: 11. Germline V gene data show CDR1 as MGHRA and CDR2 as YSYEKL. CDR3 length: 17 residues. CDR3 nucleotides: TGCGCCAGCAGCCCAGCCGGCCTAGCGGGGGATGCAGATACGCAGTATTTT. Amino acids: CASSPAGLAGDADTQYF.

This chain links TRBV29-1 with TRBJ1-1; a possible D gene is TRBD1 (5 bases). Germline V CDR1 and CDR2: SQVTM, ANQGSEA. There are 14 residues in the CDR3. Trimming pared 6 bases from V and 0 bases from J, leaving 14 bases between. CDR3 protein: CSVQTEAMNTEAFF. CDR3 nucleotide sequence: TGCAGCGTACAGACAGAGGCTATGAACACTGAAGCTTTCTTT.

This clone was seen a single time. The V gene is TRBV5-1, the J gene TRBJ2-7, with 10 bases that match TRBD2. The germline V gene encodes CDR1 SGHRS and CDR2 YFSETQ. The ends lost 2 bases at V and 3 bases at J; junction bases unmatched: 8. The length of the CDR3 is 16 residues. CDR3 residues: CASSLRSGRENYEQYF. For the CDR3, the DNA is TGCGCCAGCAGCTTAAGAAGCGGGAGGGAAAACTACGAGCAGTACTTC.

The J gene is TRBJ1-1, the V gene TRBV10-3, with a weak D call TRBD1 (6 bases). Germline lookup yields CDR1 ENHRY and CDR2 SYGVKD. The germline V and J ends were trimmed by 6 bases and 3 bases, with 17 bases remaining between them. The CDR3 is made up of 15 amino acids. The CDR3 sequence: CAIRPGPQGYTEAFF. In DNA, the CDR3 is TGTGCCATCAGGCCGGGACCCCAGGGGTACACTGAAGCTTTCTTT.

This rearrangement joins TRBV10-3 to TRBJ1-4, with 7 bases that match TRBD1. J was trimmed by 5 bases and V by 3 bases; bases with no gene match: 9. This CDR3 is built from 16 residues. Per the germline V gene, CDR1 is ENHRY and CDR2 is SYGVKD. The CDR3 loop is CAISDRGQRGNEKLFF. For the CDR3, the DNA is TGTGCCATCAGTGATAGGGGACAGAGAGGAAATGAAAAACTGTTTTTT.

The V call is TRBV18, the J call TRBJ2-7, with 9 positions matching TRBD1. CDR3 length: 18 residues. After removal of 3 bases from V and 2 bases from J, the junction contained 14 bases not matched to a gene. Germline CDR1 is KGHSH and CDR2 is LQKENI. The CDR3 is CASSPLALRDRETYEQYF. The CDR3 bases are TGTGCCAGCTCACCGCTAGCCTTGAGGGACAGGGAGACCTACGAGCAGTACTTC.

The chain has TRBV18 and TRBJ2-7; D is perhaps TRBD1 (5 bases). Germline CDR1 KGHSH, CDR2 LQKENI. V was trimmed by 2 bases and J by 2 bases, leaving 7 bases between them. This CDR3 comprises 13 residues. CDR3 nucleotides: TGTGCCAGCTCACCAGCGACAGCCTACGAGCAGTACTTC. As protein: CASSPATAYEQYF.

The chain couples TRBV18 to TRBJ2-5, with D possibly matching TRBD1 (5 bases). With 2 bases removed from V and 3 bases from J, the gap between germline ends came to 10 bases. The CDR3 consists of 14 residues. Per germline, CDR1 KGHSH and CDR2 LQKENI. The DNA of the CDR3 is TGTGCCAGCTCACCATCACAGGCTAAAGAGACCCAGTACTTC. This gives the protein CASSPSQAKETQYF.

This CDR3 reads CASRVQGKTEAFF. The CDR3 region has the DNA TGTGCCAGCAGGGTCCAGGGGAAGACTGAAGCTTTCTTT. The rearrangement uses TRBV6-6 and TRBJ1-1; a possible D gene is TRBD1 (6 bases). Between the trimmed V and J ends, which lost 6 bases and 5 bases, there was a span of 13 bases. Looked up from germline, CDR1 is MNHNY and CDR2 is SVGAGI (reference sequence). The CDR3 spans 13 residues.